This T cell receptor beta chain derives from a study of T cells after yellow fever vaccination. TCRdb used MiXCR to reprocess the 5' RACE reads, holding one entry per CDR3 protein. The sample has around 310,000 distinct CDR3 sequences, approximately 4.5% seen once; the top ten hold roughly 21%. There are many counts of this clonotype. The receptor comes from a man aged 18-30 years who received the YFV17D yellow fever vaccine. This material consisted of PBMCs, taken 15 days after the yellow fever booster vaccination.

The CDR3 reads CASSVRGRNSPLHF. Written as DNA, the CDR3 is TGTGCCAGCAGCGTCAGGGGGCGGAATTCACCCCTCCACTTT. The V gene is TRBV7-2, the J gene TRBJ1-6; 8 bases match TRBD1. V was pared by 5 bases and J by 7 bases, with 4 bases of the junction left unmatched. The germline V gene encodes CDR1 SGHTA and CDR2 FQGNSA. This CDR3 has 14 residues.